The 2 T cell receptor beta chains below come from one sample, sequenced in a study of T cell responses to AZD1222 COVID-19 vaccine. Only in-frame clones appear in the TCRdb table, and some are missing; sequencing was by immunoSEQ multiplex PCR. Of approximately 130,000 clones in the sample, nearly 90% were seen once. The specimen was peripheral blood, collected 28 days after the second AZD1222 dose. All receptors come from an adult who received the AZD1222 COVID-19 vaccine.

This clone has just one count. The chain carries TRBV27 and TRBJ1-5, with D perhaps matching TRBD1 (6 bases). The CDR3 totals 16 residues. V lost 6 bases to trimming and J lost 2 bases, with 17 bases between them. Per germline, CDR1 MNHEY and CDR2 SMNVEV (reference sequence). Here the CDR3 reads CASSPDSTRGNQPQHF. In DNA, the CDR3 is TGTGCCAGCAGCCCGGACAGTACAAGAGGCAATCAGCCCCAGCATTTT.

Only one count was recorded for this clone. The V and J genes are TRBV4-2 and TRBJ2-3, with D perhaps matching TRBD1 or TRBD2 (6 bases each). CDR3 length equals 17 residues. In germline, CDR1 is LGHNA, CDR2 YNFKEQ. V was shortened by 0 bases and J by 5 bases, with 18 bases between the two germline ends. The CDR3 sequence is CASSQETLGGQLDTQYF. CDR3 in DNA: TGTGCCAGCAGCCAAGAAACACTAGGGGGGCAACTAGATACGCAGTATTTT.